This TCR beta chain was captured in a study of blood T cells in healthy people across ages. The overall study: Capturing about one barcoded beta molecule per two T cells was achieved by template switching.

CDR1 is SQVTM, CDR2 ANQGSEA, per germline. With V trimmed by 7 bases and J by 6 bases, 12 bases remained unmatched. This CDR3 spans 14 amino acids. This clonotype showed up just a few times. Its cognate antigen is unknown. All donors came from Russia, were Caucasian and healthy, and spanned ages 6 to 90. Findings of the study overall: Researchers judged that diversity estimates from one million T cells fell short of true values.

It was with a sample-barcoded 5' primer and a J-beta primer mix that a second PCR of about 7 to 12 cycles was run. Every sample gave at least 3 million paired-end reads containing CDR3. TCRdb re-called the 5' RACE reads through MiXCR, storing one row per CDR3 protein. The sample lists roughly 930,000 distinct CDR3 sequences, 40% to 60% occurring once. The sequence came from a man in his thirties or forties in good health. This chain connects TRBV29-1 to TRBJ2-7; TRBD1 matches at 10 bases. Sequencing was carried out using blood. The CDR3 coding sequence is TGCAGCGGTGGACAGGGGGAAAGCAGGGGCGAGCAGTACTTC. Its translation is CSGGQGESRGEQYF.